This T cell receptor beta chain was identified in a study of shared clonotypes between healthy human individuals. The naive CD8 population came from CD45RO-negative cells selected for CCR7, without terminally differentiated effector memory CD45RA+ cells. Every donor was a Caucasian adult from Nashville, Tennessee. A single count supports this clone. CDR1 is MNHEY, CDR2 SMNVEV, per germline (reference sequence). The CDR3 runs to 18 residues. V was pared by 6 bases and J by 1 base, with 12 bases of the junction left unmatched. For every subset, genomic DNA was evenly distributed across several immunoSEQ plates. Original processing notes: Because ImmunoSEQ provided only junction sequences with no quality scores, the filtering differed. Libraries were prepared by immunoSEQ multiplex PCR; TCRdb keeps only in-frame clonotypes and omits some of them. Clonal size and the V and J genes are those of that table, whereas D and trimming came from the DNA. The table lists roughly 2.1 million clones, about 93% of them singletons, with around 1.7% in the top ten.

This sequence joins TRBV27 and TRBJ1-5; TRBD1 matches 10 bases. Sequenced: naive CD8+ T cells from PBMCs. The source is a young man in good health. Some clones in this sample may be carry-over from other donors' samples. Written as DNA, the CDR3 is TGTGCCAGCAGAGGGGGGACAGGGGCGGGAGGAAGCAATCAGCCCCAGCATTTT. This sequence encodes CASRGGTGAGGSNQPQHF.